This entry concerns a single T cell receptor (beta chain). Its antigen target is currently unknown. No base quality information exists; no much larger clone differs at one position. TCRbeta CDR3 regions were amplified from genomic DNA using the immunoSEQ Assay, a bias-controlled multiplex PCR. In the paper's pipeline: Within the assay, amplification of reference gene primers was used to estimate how many nucleated cells each sample contained. To quantify the absolute abundance of each unique TCRbeta CDR3 rearrangement, sequence reads were collapsed and filtered. For each sample, productive Simpson clonality was calculated as the square root of Simpson's diversity index across productive rearrangements. TCRdb carries this immuneACCESS record with in-frame sequences only. Its versions omit some clonotypes, under half of them owing to an unresolved V gene in the studies checked, with the rest unexplained. D and trimming were read from the DNA, whereas the V and J calls and clone size are those reported in that table. For this sample there are over 300,000 clones; about nine tenths appear just once. The ten largest clones capture approximately 9.4% of the sample.

Participants in the prospective study were aged about 18 to 95 years, lived in over 20 United States geographic areas, and enrolled through a virtual design. In the prospective study, cohorts were assigned on the basis of participant-reported clinical history obtained from a screening survey and a study questionnaire. For ImmuneRACE Cohort 3, a participant was defined as recovered based on two consecutive negative NP/OP PCR tests, clearance by a healthcare professional, or resolution of symptoms. Mobile phlebotomists in the prospective study collected whole blood, serum and a nasopharyngeal or oropharyngeal swab from every participant. Participants in the prospective study had the option to provide additional blood draws and questionnaires over a 2-month period. Blood samples from the prospective study were shipped frozen or at room temperature prior to DNA extraction. The data were taken from a study of blood T cell repertoires in COVID-19 (dated by TCRdb to about 2020). In the study overall: Collaborator samples came from the United States, Italy and Spain and covered acute and convalescent phases of COVID-19. The material from the prospective study consisted of cDNA or gDNA derived from T cells, B-cell-depleted T cells, or PBMCs. The dataset comprised deeply sampled blood TCRbeta repertoires from subjects exposed to, actively infected with, or recovered from COVID-19. A freely available public database, intended as a resource for researchers studying the immune response to SARS-CoV-2, is where the repertoires were released. The samples were drawn from two sources: the first 160 participants of the ongoing ImmuneRACE study, and 1,254 subjects contributed by 6 global collaborators. The sample metadata nearly always contained a de-identified subject ID, COVID-19 status, age in years and sex. Where available, HLA class I and class II types were taken from metadata supplied by the sample provider and were not determined by assay-based typing. Study-level results and caveats: Clinical and demographic metadata were provided uncurated, with the amount varying by source and participant.

The material sequenced was PBMCs or T cells enriched from blood (not recorded which). The receptor was derived from a woman aged 40-49 years who had recovered from COVID-19.

The CDR3 protein is CASSLTGTGDSPLHF. The sequence in DNA is TGTGCCAGCAGCTTAACCGGGACAGGGGATTCACCCCTCCACTTT. The receptor chain draws on TRBV7-3 and TRBJ1-6; TRBD1 lines up with 10 middle nucleotides. Including cysteine and phenylalanine, the CDR3 has 15 amino acids. The CDR3 DNA has 45 bases and is translated from base 1. Trimming removed 0 bases from V and 8 bases from J; the gene matches leave 1 base unexplained. CDR1 SGHTA and CDR2 FQGTGA are derived from the germline V gene.